What follows is one TCR beta chain and its context. This entry comes from a study of OX40 agonist ivuxolimab in advanced cancers. At the level of the study: Dosing consisted of intravenous ivuxolimab at 0.01 to 10 mg/kg every 2 weeks.

The repertoire was sequenced with immunoSEQ multiplex PCR; TCRdb's copy has only in-frame clones and lacks some. This table has tens of thousands of clones, approximately 89% appearing once. Trimming removed 1 base from V and 5 bases from J, with 12 bases in between. This CDR3 comprises 14 residues. From germline, CDR1 is SGHKS and CDR2 YYEKEE (reference sequence). This clonotype originated in an adult with an advanced solid tumor such as melanoma, head and neck, liver or kidney cancer. The chain recombines TRBV5-5 with TRBJ1-2, with unresolved D. The source was CD4+ or CD8+ T cells sorted from blood, collected in a trial of the OX40 agonist ivuxolimab. CDR3 amino acids: CASSLSEGRYGYTF. CDR3 nucleotides: TGTGCCAGCAGCTTGTCCGAAGGGCGGTATGGCTACACCTTC.